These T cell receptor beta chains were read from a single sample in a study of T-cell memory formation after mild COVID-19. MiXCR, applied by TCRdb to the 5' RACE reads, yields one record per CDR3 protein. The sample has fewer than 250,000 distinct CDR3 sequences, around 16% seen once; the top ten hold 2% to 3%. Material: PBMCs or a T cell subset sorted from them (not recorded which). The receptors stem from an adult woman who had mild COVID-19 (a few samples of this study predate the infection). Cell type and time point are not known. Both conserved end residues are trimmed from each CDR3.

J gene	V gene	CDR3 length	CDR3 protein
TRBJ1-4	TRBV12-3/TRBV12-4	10	ASSPGLKKLF
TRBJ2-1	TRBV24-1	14	ATSDLSSTGKHEQF
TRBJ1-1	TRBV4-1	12	ASSQAGLNTEAF
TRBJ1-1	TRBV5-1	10	ASSFENTEAF
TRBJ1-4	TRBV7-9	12	AGSQGQGKEKLF
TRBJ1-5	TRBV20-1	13	SAIQGAYSNQPQH
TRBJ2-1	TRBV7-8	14	ASSPFGQGSYNEQF
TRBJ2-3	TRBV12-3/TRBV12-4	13	ASSPGRARADTQY
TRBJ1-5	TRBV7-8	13	ASARDRGPDQPQH
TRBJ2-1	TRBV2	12	ASSVYLAGGTQF
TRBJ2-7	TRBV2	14	ASSGQGGQGTYEQY
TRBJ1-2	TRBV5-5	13	ASSLGAGTNYGYT
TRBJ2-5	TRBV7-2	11	ASSRWGEETQY
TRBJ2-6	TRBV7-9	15	ASSISGGSSGANVLT
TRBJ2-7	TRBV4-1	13	ASSQSGTGELEQY
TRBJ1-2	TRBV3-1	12	ASRSGGSNYGYT
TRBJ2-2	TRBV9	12	ASKGQGYTGELF
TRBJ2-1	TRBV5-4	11	ASSLGAGMEQF
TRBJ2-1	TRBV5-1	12	ASSKIQGVNEQF
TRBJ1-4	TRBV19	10	ASSRRVEKLF
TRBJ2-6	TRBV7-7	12	ASSPDLGANVLT
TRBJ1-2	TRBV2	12	ASSDGGATYGYT
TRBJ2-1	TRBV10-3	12	AISEWTSGREQF
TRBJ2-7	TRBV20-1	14	SARPLLAGGPYEQY
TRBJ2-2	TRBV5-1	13	ASSNSGSNTGELF
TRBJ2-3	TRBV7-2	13	ASSYTSVSTDTQY
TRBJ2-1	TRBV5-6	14	ASSWDHRSGYNEQF
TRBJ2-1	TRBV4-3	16	ASSQDPPGLAGVNEQF
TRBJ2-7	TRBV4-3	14	ASSQDLGGTAYEQY
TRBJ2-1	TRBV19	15	ASSIGNLLASYNEQF
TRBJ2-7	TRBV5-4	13	ASSASGGRGYEQY
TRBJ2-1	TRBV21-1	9	ASSKENEQF
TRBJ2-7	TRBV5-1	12	ASRSHQNSYEQY
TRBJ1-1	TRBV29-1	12	SVGLRQGRTEAF
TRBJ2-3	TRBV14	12	ASSQDSVTDTQY
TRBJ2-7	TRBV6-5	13	ASSSAGTGGYEQY
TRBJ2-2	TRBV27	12	ASQHRPDTGELF
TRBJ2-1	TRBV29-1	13	SARAGSRDSEEQF
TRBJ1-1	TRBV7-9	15	ASSLGVGTGGRTEAF
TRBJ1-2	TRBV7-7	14	ASSPISEAANYGYT
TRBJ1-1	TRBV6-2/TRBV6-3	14	ASRPHSGGANTEAF
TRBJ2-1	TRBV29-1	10	SVNREINEQF
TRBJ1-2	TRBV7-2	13	ASSLSGGVNYGYT
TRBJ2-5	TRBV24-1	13	ATSDPRTRLETQY
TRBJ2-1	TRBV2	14	ASRGQGISSYNEQF
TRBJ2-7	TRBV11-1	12	ASSLAGFESEQY
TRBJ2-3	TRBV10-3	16	AISEPRTTPSSTDTQY
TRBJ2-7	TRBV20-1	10	SARDNLHEQY
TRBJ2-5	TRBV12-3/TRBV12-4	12	ASSVSGSEETQY
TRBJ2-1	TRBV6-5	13	ASSQLAGGFNEQF
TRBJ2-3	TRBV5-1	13	ASSLGGTPESTQY
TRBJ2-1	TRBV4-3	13	ASSLRGEVYNEQF
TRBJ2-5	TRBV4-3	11	ASAGGWGETQY
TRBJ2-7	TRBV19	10	ASSRQANEQY
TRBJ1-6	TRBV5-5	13	ASSWSDRGDSPLH
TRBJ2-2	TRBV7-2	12	ASSPLGVTGELF
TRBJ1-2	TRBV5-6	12	ASRPLTGNYGYT
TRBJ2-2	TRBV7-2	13	ASSLPPSHGGELF
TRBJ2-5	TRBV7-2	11	ASSFGVVETQY
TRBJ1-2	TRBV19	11	ASADRVGGGYT